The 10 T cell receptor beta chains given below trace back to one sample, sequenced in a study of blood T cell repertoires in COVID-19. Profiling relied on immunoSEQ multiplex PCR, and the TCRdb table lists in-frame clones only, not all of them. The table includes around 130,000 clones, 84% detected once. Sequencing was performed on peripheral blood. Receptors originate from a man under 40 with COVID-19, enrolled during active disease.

The CDR3, as DNA: TGTGCCAGCAGCTGGTTCAACAGGGGGCGAAGGTATCAGCCCCAGCATTTT. This sequence encodes CASSWFNRGRRYQPQHF. V gene TRBV7-2 combines with J gene TRBJ1-5, with TRBD1 matching 9 bases. CDR3 length equals 17 residues. Germline assignment: CDR1 SGHTA and CDR2 FQGNSA. V lost 4 bases, J lost 5 bases, and 12 bases stayed unmatched.

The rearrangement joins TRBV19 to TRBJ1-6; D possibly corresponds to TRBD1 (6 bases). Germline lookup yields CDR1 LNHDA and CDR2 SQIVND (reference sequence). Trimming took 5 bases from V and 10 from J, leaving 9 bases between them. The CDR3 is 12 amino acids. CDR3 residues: CASSHRESPLHF. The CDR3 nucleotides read TGTGCCAGTAGTCACAGGGAATCACCCCTCCACTTT.

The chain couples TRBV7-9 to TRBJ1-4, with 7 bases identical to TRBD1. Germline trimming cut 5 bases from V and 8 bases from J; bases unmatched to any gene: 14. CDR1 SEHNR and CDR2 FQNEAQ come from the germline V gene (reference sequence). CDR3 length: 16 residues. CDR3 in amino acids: CASSVGVRQGGEKLFF. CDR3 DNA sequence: TGTGCCAGCAGCGTAGGGGTCCGACAGGGTGGCGAAAAACTGTTTTTT. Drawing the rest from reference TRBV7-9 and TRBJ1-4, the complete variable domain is DTGVSQNPRHKITKRGQNVTFRCDPISEHNRLYWYRQTLGQGPEFLTYFQNEAQLEKSRLLSDRFSAERPKGSFSTLEIQRTEQGDSAMYLCASSVGVRQGGEKLFFGSGTQLSVL.

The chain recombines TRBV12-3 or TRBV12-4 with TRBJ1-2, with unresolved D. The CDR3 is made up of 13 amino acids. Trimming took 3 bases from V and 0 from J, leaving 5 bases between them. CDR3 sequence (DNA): TGTGCCAGCAGTTTCCAAACTAACTATGGCTACACCTTC. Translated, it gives CASSFQTNYGYTF.

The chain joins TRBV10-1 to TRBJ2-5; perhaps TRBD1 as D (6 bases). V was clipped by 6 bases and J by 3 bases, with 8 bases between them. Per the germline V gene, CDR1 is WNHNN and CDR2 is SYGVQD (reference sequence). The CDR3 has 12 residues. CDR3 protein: CASRDSKETQYF. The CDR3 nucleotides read TGCGCCAGCAGGGACAGTAAAGAGACCCAGTACTTC.

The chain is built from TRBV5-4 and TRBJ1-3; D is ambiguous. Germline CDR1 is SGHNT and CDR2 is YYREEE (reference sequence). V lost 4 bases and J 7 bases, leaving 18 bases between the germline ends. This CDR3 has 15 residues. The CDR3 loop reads CASSVEGGNSNTIYF. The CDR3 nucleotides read TGTGCCAGCAGCGTGGAGGGCGGGAACTCGAACACCATATATTTT.

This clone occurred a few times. The CDR3 bases are TGTGCCAGCAGCGTCGGCGGAGCGGGTATGAATGAGCAGTTCTTC. It translates to CASSVGGAGMNEQFF. V and J are TRBV9 and TRBJ2-1, with a tentative D call TRBD2 (6 bases). The CDR3 has 15 residues. The germline CDR1 and CDR2 sequences are SGDLS and YYNGEE. Trimming pared 2 bases from V and 7 bases from J, leaving 16 bases between. The full variable domain, its missing parts supplied by reference TRBV9 and TRBJ2-1, is DSGVTQTPKHLITATGQRVTLRCSPRSGDLSVYWYQQSLDQGLQFLIQYYNGEERAKGNILERFSAQQFPDLHSELNLSSLELGDSALYFCASSVGGAGMNEQFFGPGTRLTVL.

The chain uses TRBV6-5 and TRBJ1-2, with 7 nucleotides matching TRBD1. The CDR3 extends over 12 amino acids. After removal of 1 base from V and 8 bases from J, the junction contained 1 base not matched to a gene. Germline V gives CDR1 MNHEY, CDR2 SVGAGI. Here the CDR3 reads CASSYLQGGYTF. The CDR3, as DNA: TGTGCCAGCAGTTACTTACAGGGGGGCTACACCTTC.

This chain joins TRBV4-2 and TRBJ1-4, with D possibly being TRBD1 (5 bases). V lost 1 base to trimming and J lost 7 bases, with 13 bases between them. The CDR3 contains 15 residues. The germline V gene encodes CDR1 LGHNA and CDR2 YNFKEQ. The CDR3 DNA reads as TGTGCCAGCAGCCAAGGAGGCAGGGAAGGTGAAAAACTGTTTTTT. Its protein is CASSQGGREGEKLFF.

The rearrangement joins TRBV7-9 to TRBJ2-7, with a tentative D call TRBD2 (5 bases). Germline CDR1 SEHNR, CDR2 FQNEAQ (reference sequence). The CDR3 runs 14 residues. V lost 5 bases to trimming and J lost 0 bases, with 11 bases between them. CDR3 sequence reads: CASSLPGNSYEQYF. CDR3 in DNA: TGTGCCAGCAGCCTACCCGGGAACTCCTACGAGCAGTACTTC.